A selection of T cell receptor beta chains follows, all from one sample in a study of cytomegalovirus exposure and HLA in healthy donors. Clones were read by immunoSEQ multiplex PCR, and TCRdb kept only the in-frame ones, dropping some. The table shows 100,000 to 150,000 clones, with less than 80% occurring only once. Source material: PBMCs. The receptors stem from a man aged 30-40 years in good health and CMV-seronegative. The CDR3 runs from the conserved cysteine through the conserved F or W. The D gene is left open where the match is weak. Clone size is not always given. Where it is, it says once, few, many or a class for expanded clones.

abundance: .; v_gene: TRBV4-2; len: 15; j_gene: TRBJ2-7; d_gene: TRBD2; CDR3aa: CASSQGSGGTYEQYF; CDR3nt: TGTGCCAGCAGCCAAGGGAGCGGGGGAACCTACGAGCAGTACTTC
abundance: few; v_gene: TRBV19; len: 15; j_gene: TRBJ1-5; d_gene: .; CDR3aa: CASTRGQYSNQPQHF; CDR3nt: TGTGCCAGTACCCGAGGACAGTATAGCAATCAGCCCCAGCATTTT
abundance: few; v_gene: TRBV4-2; len: 15; j_gene: TRBJ2-5; d_gene: TRBD2; CDR3aa: CASSQGAGGAETQYF; CDR3nt: TGTGCCAGCAGCCAAGGAGCGGGGGGGGCAGAGACCCAGTACTTC
abundance: .; v_gene: TRBV12-2; len: 19; j_gene: TRBJ2-2; d_gene: .; CDR3aa: CASRLPVGTGTGLPGELFF; CDR3nt: .
abundance: medium-sized; v_gene: TRBV6-5; len: 13; j_gene: TRBJ1-2; d_gene: TRBD1; CDR3aa: CASSTGTAYGYTF; CDR3nt: TGTGCCAGCAGTACAGGGACAGCCTATGGCTACACCTTC
abundance: .; v_gene: TRBV4-3; len: 16; j_gene: TRBJ2-7; d_gene: TRBD1; CDR3aa: CASSRQAGQGAWEQYF; CDR3nt: TGCGCCAGCAGCCGACAAGCGGGACAGGGGGCGTGGGAGCAGTACTTC
abundance: .; v_gene: TRBV9; len: 15; j_gene: TRBJ2-5; d_gene: TRBD1; CDR3aa: CASSQRQGFTETQYF; CDR3nt: TGTGCCAGCAGCCAAAGACAGGGCTTTACAGAGACCCAGTACTTC
abundance: .; v_gene: TRBV5-6; len: 17; j_gene: TRBJ1-1; d_gene: TRBD1; CDR3aa: CASSLEDRGKDDTEAFF; CDR3nt: TGTGCCAGCAGCTTGGAGGACAGGGGAAAGGACGACACTGAAGCTTTCTTT
abundance: .; v_gene: TRBV21-1; len: 14; j_gene: TRBJ2-3; d_gene: .; CDR3aa: CASTGGLHTDTQYF; CDR3nt: TGTGCCAGCACGGGGGGGCTACACACAGATACGCAGTATTTT
abundance: .; v_gene: TRBV6-1; len: 15; j_gene: TRBJ1-5; d_gene: .; CDR3aa: CASSEYGGYNQPQHF; CDR3nt: TGTGCCAGCAGTGAATATGGAGGATACAATCAGCCCCAGCATTTT
abundance: .; v_gene: TRBV6-4; len: 13; j_gene: TRBJ2-3; d_gene: .; CDR3aa: CASSEGDTDTQYF; CDR3nt: TGTGCCAGCAGTGAAGGGGACACAGATACGCAGTATTTT
abundance: .; v_gene: TRBV5-1; len: 15; j_gene: TRBJ1-6; d_gene: TRBD1; CDR3aa: CASTLFDRDNSPLHF; CDR3nt: TGCGCCAGCACCCTTTTTGACAGGGATAATTCACCCCTCCACTTT
abundance: .; v_gene: TRBV18; len: 18; j_gene: TRBJ2-7; d_gene: .; CDR3aa: CASSPLTPVAEGSYEQYF; CDR3nt: TGTGCCAGCTCACCACTTACCCCCGTGGCAGAGGGCTCCTACGAGCAGTACTTC
abundance: .; v_gene: TRBV19; len: 15; j_gene: TRBJ2-1; d_gene: TRBD1; CDR3aa: CASSLGTGHYNEQFF; CDR3nt: TGTGCCAGTAGTCTCGGGACAGGGCACTACAATGAGCAGTTCTTC
abundance: .; v_gene: TRBV5-1; len: 15; j_gene: TRBJ2-7; d_gene: TRBD1; CDR3aa: CASSGGTGGPYEQYF; CDR3nt: TGCGCCAGCAGCGGGGGGACAGGGGGCCCCTACGAGCAGTACTTC
abundance: .; v_gene: TRBV7-2; len: 15; j_gene: TRBJ1-6; d_gene: TRBD1; CDR3aa: CASSLWGTDSSPLHF; CDR3nt: TGTGCCAGCAGCTTATGGGGGACAGATAGTTCACCCCTCCACTTT
abundance: few; v_gene: TRBV6-5; len: 14; j_gene: TRBJ1-2; d_gene: .; CDR3aa: CASSSRMVGGGYTF; CDR3nt: TGTGCCAGCAGCTCGAGGATGGTGGGAGGCGGCTACACCTTC
abundance: .; v_gene: TRBV7-2; len: 14; j_gene: TRBJ2-7; d_gene: .; CDR3aa: CASSWGLSSYEQYF; CDR3nt: TGTGCCAGCAGCTGGGGACTTTCCTCCTACGAGCAGTACTTC
abundance: .; v_gene: TRBV5-6; len: 16; j_gene: TRBJ1-6; d_gene: .; CDR3aa: CASRSGGSSYNSPLHF; CDR3nt: TGTGCCAGCAGGTCCGGTGGGAGCTCCTATAATTCACCCCTCCACTTT
abundance: .; v_gene: TRBV7-2; len: 15; j_gene: TRBJ2-3; d_gene: TRBD2; CDR3aa: CASRLPGLASGAQYF; CDR3nt: TGTGCCAGCAGGCTCCCCGGACTAGCGAGCGGTGCGCAGTATTTT
abundance: .; v_gene: TRBV4-3; len: 13; j_gene: TRBJ1-5; d_gene: .; CDR3aa: CASSQSRASPQHF; CDR3nt: TGCGCCAGCAGCCAATCCAGGGCTTCGCCCCAGCATTTT
abundance: .; v_gene: TRBV10-2; len: 12; j_gene: TRBJ1-1; d_gene: .; CDR3aa: CASQGRDREAFF; CDR3nt: TGCGCCAGCCAGGGGCGTGACAGGGAAGCTTTCTTT
abundance: .; v_gene: TRBV6-1; len: 14; j_gene: TRBJ2-7; d_gene: .; CDR3aa: CASSERGIAYEQYF; CDR3nt: TGTGCCAGCAGTGAAAGGGGTATAGCCTACGAGCAGTACTTC
abundance: .; v_gene: TRBV9; len: 14; j_gene: TRBJ2-3; d_gene: TRBD2; CDR3aa: CVSAPLAGTDTQYF; CDR3nt: TGTGTCAGCGCTCCGCTAGCGGGGACAGATACGCAGTATTTT
abundance: .; v_gene: TRBV28; len: 15; j_gene: TRBJ2-3; d_gene: .; CDR3aa: CASSLGAGASDTQYF; CDR3nt: TGTGCCAGCAGTTTAGGGGCGGGGGCGTCAGATACGCAGTATTTT
abundance: .; v_gene: TRBV27; len: 14; j_gene: TRBJ1-1; d_gene: .; CDR3aa: CASSFHEGNTEAFF; CDR3nt: TGTGCCAGCAGTTTTCACGAGGGGAACACTGAAGCTTTCTTT
abundance: .; v_gene: TRBV4-3; len: 14; j_gene: TRBJ2-7; d_gene: .; CDR3aa: CASSQDYRSDEQYF; CDR3nt: TGCGCCAGCAGCCAAGATTACCGATCGGACGAGCAGTACTTC
abundance: .; v_gene: TRBV6-1; len: 13; j_gene: TRBJ1-1; d_gene: .; CDR3aa: CASSLWADTEAFF; CDR3nt: TGTGCCAGCAGTCTCTGGGCTGACACTGAAGCTTTCTTT
abundance: .; v_gene: TRBV2; len: 14; j_gene: TRBJ2-3; d_gene: TRBD2; CDR3aa: CASSESGGRDTQYF; CDR3nt: TGTGCCAGCAGTGAGAGCGGGGGGAGGGATACGCAGTATTTT
abundance: .; v_gene: TRBV13; len: 14; j_gene: TRBJ1-1; d_gene: .; CDR3aa: CASSLSRVFTEAFF; CDR3nt: TGTGCCAGCAGCTTATCCAGGGTCTTCACTGAAGCTTTCTTT
abundance: .; v_gene: TRBV13; len: 19; j_gene: TRBJ2-3; d_gene: TRBD2; CDR3aa: CASSLGWMGLAGHTDTQYF; CDR3nt: TGTGCCAGCAGCTTAGGCTGGATGGGACTAGCGGGGCACACAGATACGCAGTATTTT
abundance: .; v_gene: TRBV4-3; len: 13; j_gene: TRBJ2-7; d_gene: .; CDR3aa: CASSWWGLDEQYF; CDR3nt: TGCGCCAGCAGTTGGTGGGGGCTGGACGAGCAGTACTTC
abundance: .; v_gene: TRBV5-1; len: 16; j_gene: TRBJ1-2; d_gene: TRBD1; CDR3aa: CASSLGTGPPGGGYTF; CDR3nt: TGCGCCAGCAGCTTGGGGACAGGACCTCCGGGTGGGGGCTACACCTTC
abundance: once; v_gene: TRBV10-3; len: 14; j_gene: TRBJ1-5; d_gene: TRBD1; CDR3aa: CAMGTGDSNQPQHF; CDR3nt: TGTGCCATGGGGACAGGGGATAGCAATCAGCCCCAGCATTTT
abundance: .; v_gene: TRBV18; len: 15; j_gene: TRBJ1-6; d_gene: .; CDR3aa: CASSENREVGSPLHF; CDR3nt: TGTGCCAGCTCAGAAAACAGGGAAGTAGGATCACCCCTCCACTTT
abundance: once; v_gene: TRBV10-3; len: 16; j_gene: TRBJ1-2; d_gene: TRBD1; CDR3aa: CAITESPGQGHYGYTF; CDR3nt: TGTGCCATCACCGAAAGCCCGGGACAGGGGCACTATGGCTACACCTTC
abundance: .; v_gene: TRBV6-5; len: 14; j_gene: TRBJ1-2; d_gene: TRBD1; CDR3aa: CASSSTGGGYGYTF; CDR3nt: TGTGCCAGCAGTTCCACAGGGGGCGGCTATGGCTACACCTTC
abundance: .; v_gene: TRBV15; len: 15; j_gene: TRBJ2-7; d_gene: .; CDR3aa: CATSRGRQDTYEQYF; CDR3nt: TGTGCCACCAGCAGGGGTAGACAAGACACCTACGAGCAGTACTTC
abundance: .; v_gene: TRBV27; len: 13; j_gene: TRBJ1-1; d_gene: .; CDR3aa: CASSLGPFTEAFF; CDR3nt: TGTGCCAGCAGTTTAGGCCCTTTCACTGAAGCTTTCTTT
abundance: .; v_gene: TRBV6-5; len: 15; j_gene: TRBJ2-7; d_gene: TRBD1; CDR3aa: CASSSPGQGAYEQYF; CDR3nt: TGTGCCAGCAGCTCACCGGGACAGGGGGCCTACGAGCAGTACTTC
abundance: .; v_gene: TRBV15; len: 15; j_gene: TRBJ2-7; d_gene: TRBD1; CDR3aa: CATSRDRDRLYEQYF; CDR3nt: TGTGCCACCAGCAGAGATCGGGACAGGCTCTACGAGCAGTACTTC
abundance: .; v_gene: TRBV7-2; len: 18; j_gene: TRBJ2-3; d_gene: TRBD2; CDR3aa: CASSLAGLGLAGGNTQYF; CDR3nt: TGTGCCAGCAGCTTAGCTGGCCTGGGACTAGCGGGGGGAAATACGCAGTATTTT
abundance: .; v_gene: TRBV7-2; len: 18; j_gene: TRBJ2-2; d_gene: TRBD1; CDR3aa: CASSLNMGTGVNTGELFF; CDR3nt: TGTGCCAGCAGCCTAAACATGGGGACAGGGGTTAACACCGGGGAGCTGTTTTTT
abundance: few; v_gene: TRBV5-4; len: 13; j_gene: TRBJ1-2; d_gene: .; CDR3aa: CASSPGVSYGYTF; CDR3nt: TGTGCCAGCAGCCCCGGAGTTTCCTATGGCTACACCTTC
abundance: .; v_gene: TRBV7-3; len: 18; j_gene: TRBJ2-3; d_gene: TRBD2; CDR3aa: CASSSWGGGPGSADTQYF; CDR3nt: TGTGCCAGCAGTTCTTGGGGCGGGGGGCCGGGTTCAGCAGATACGCAGTATTTT
abundance: .; v_gene: TRBV18; len: 13; j_gene: TRBJ1-1; d_gene: .; CDR3aa: CASSPRAPTEAFF; CDR3nt: TGTGCCAGCTCACCCAGGGCACCCACTGAAGCTTTCTTT
abundance: .; v_gene: TRBV13; len: 14; j_gene: TRBJ1-4; d_gene: .; CDR3aa: CASSLSRSWEKLFF; CDR3nt: TGTGCCAGCAGCTTAAGTAGGAGTTGGGAAAAACTGTTTTTT
abundance: .; v_gene: TRBV7-9; len: 14; j_gene: TRBJ1-5; d_gene: TRBD1; CDR3aa: CASSLDRGGQPQHF; CDR3nt: TGTGCCAGCAGCTTAGACAGGGGCGGCCAGCCCCAGCATTTT
abundance: .; v_gene: TRBV20-1; len: 10; j_gene: TRBJ1-1; d_gene: TRBD1; CDR3aa: CSARGTGPFF; CDR3nt: TGCAGTGCTAGGGGGACAGGGCCGTTCTTT
abundance: .; v_gene: TRBV11-2; len: 15; j_gene: TRBJ2-1; d_gene: .; CDR3aa: CASSLSPQMYNEQFF; CDR3nt: TGTGCCAGCAGCTTATCACCCCAGATGTACAATGAGCAGTTCTTC
abundance: .; v_gene: TRBV18; len: 17; j_gene: TRBJ1-3; d_gene: TRBD1; CDR3aa: CASSPSQGEISGNTIYF; CDR3nt: TGTGCCAGCTCACCATCCCAGGGGGAGATCTCTGGAAACACCATATATTTT
abundance: .; v_gene: TRBV5-1; len: 12; j_gene: TRBJ1-2; d_gene: TRBD1; CDR3aa: CASSSAGGGYTF; CDR3nt: TGCGCCAGCAGCTCGGCAGGGGGCGGCTACACCTTC